The 23 T cell receptor beta chains listed next were all sequenced from one sample in a study of T-cell memory formation after mild COVID-19. TCRdb re-analysed the 5' RACE reads in MiXCR, keeping a single row per CDR3 protein. The repertoire holds hundreds of thousands of distinct CDR3 sequences, with 20% to 25% as singletons. Material: PBMCs or a T cell subset sorted from them (not recorded which). Receptors originate from an adult woman who had mild COVID-19 (a few samples of this study predate the infection). Cell type and time point are not known.

J is TRBJ1-5 and V is TRBV6-6; D unresolved. V was pared by 0 bases and J by 7 bases, with 10 bases between. The CDR3 length is 14 residues. Germline V lookup: CDR1 MNHNY, CDR2 SVGAGI (reference sequence). The CDR3 DNA reads as TGTGCCAGCAGTTACTCGACTGGTTGGCAGCCCCAGCATTTT. As protein: CASSYSTGWQPQHF.

CDR3 residues: CASSLAPGQGYYEQYF. The DNA for the CDR3 is TGTGCCAGCAGCTTAGCGCCGGGACAGGGGTACTACGAGCAGTACTTC. V gene TRBV7-2 combines with J gene TRBJ2-7, with 10 positions matching TRBD1. There are 16 residues in the CDR3. V lost 0 bases to trimming and J lost 3 bases; unmatched junction nucleotides: 5. Germline V gives CDR1 SGHTA, CDR2 FQGNSA.

The chain is built from TRBV6-5 and TRBJ2-7, with TRBD2 as a possible D gene (7 bases). Germline V gives CDR1 MNHEY, CDR2 SVGAGI. This CDR3 has 15 amino acids. V lost 6 bases and J lost 2, with 17 bases in between. The DNA of the CDR3 is TGTGCCAGCAGCCTTAGGGGGGGAACAGCCTACGAGCAGTACTTC. Its protein is CASSLRGGTAYEQYF.

The chain is built from TRBV5-1 and TRBJ2-1, with TRBD2 matching 10 bases. Germline CDR1 and CDR2: SGHRS and YFSETQ. The CDR3 sequence is 16 residues long. The V and J ends lost 4 bases and 5 bases, in that order; junction bases with no gene match: 9. Here the CDR3 DNA reads TGCGCCAGCAGCGAGCTCCTAGCGGGGGCGAACAATGAGCAGTTCTTC. Protein product: CASSELLAGANNEQFF.

This clonotype was seen only a few times. V gene TRBV18 combines with J gene TRBJ1-2, with D possibly TRBD1 on 6 matching bases. Germline V gene lookup returns CDR1 KGHSH and CDR2 LQKENI. This CDR3 has 13 amino acids. V lost 6 bases and J lost 5, with 13 bases in between. The CDR3 sequence is CASSLNQGYGYTF. The CDR3 nucleotides are TGTGCCAGCTCCCTGAACCAGGGGTATGGCTACACCTTC.

This clonotype was recorded a few times. The chain is built from TRBV13 and TRBJ1-3; TRBD1 matches 8 bases. Unmatched junction bases numbered 7, after V lost 5 bases and J lost 4 bases. CDR3 length: 15 residues. In germline, CDR1 is PRHDT, CDR2 FYEKMQ (reference sequence). In DNA form, the CDR3 reads TGTGCCAGCAGCCTCCAGGGGGCACGGGGAAACACCATATATTTT. It codes for CASSLQGARGNTIYF.

This clonotype was found a few times. The chain recombines TRBV6-2 or TRBV6-3 with TRBJ2-7; 8 positions agree with TRBD1. The junction had 11 bases not matched to a gene; V was cut back by 0 bases and J by 4 bases. Germline CDR1 MNHEY, CDR2 SVGEGT. This CDR3 is 17 amino acids long. CDR3 DNA: TGTGCCAGCAGTTACTCGATTACAGGGGGGAAAGAGTACGAGCAGTACTTC. It codes for CASSYSITGGKEYEQYF.

This clonotype appeared many times. The chain combines TRBV7-2 with TRBJ1-2; 10 bases match TRBD1. With 7 bases clipped from V and 4 bases from J, the junction kept 6 bases outside the gene matches. CDR3 length: 14 residues. Germline assignment: CDR1 SGHTA and CDR2 FQGNSA. Here the CDR3 reads CASTTGTGVYGYTF. CDR3 nucleotides: TGTGCCAGCACCACCGGGACAGGGGTCTATGGCTACACCTTC. The variable domain in full, with the rest retrieved from reference TRBV7-2 and TRBJ1-2, is GAGVSQSPSNKVTEKGKDVELRCDPISGHTALYWYRQSLGQGLEFLIYFQGNSAPDKSGLPSDRFSAERTGGSVSTLTIQRTQQEDSAVYLCASTTGTGVYGYTFGSGTRLTVV.

The DNA for the CDR3 is TGTGCCAGTAGTATAGGTCTGGGACTAGCGGGTTACAATGAGCAGTTCTTC. Protein product: CASSIGLGLAGYNEQFF. The chain combines TRBV19 with TRBJ2-1; 12 positions agree with TRBD2. Germline V gene data show CDR1 as LNHDA and CDR2 as SQIVND (reference sequence). CDR3 length: 17 residues. Trimming took 1 base from V and 4 from J; bases not matched to a gene: 5. Supplemented by reference TRBV19 and TRBJ2-1, the full variable domain reads DGGITQSPKYLFRKEGQNVTLSCEQNLNHDAMYWYRQDPGQGLRLIYYSQIVNDFQKGDIAEGYSVSREKKESFPLTVTSAQKNPTAFYLCASSIGLGLAGYNEQFFGPGTRLTVL.

The chain joins TRBV12-3 or TRBV12-4 to TRBJ1-5, with 7 bases lining up with TRBD1. With 5 bases clipped from V and 0 bases from J, the junction kept 7 bases outside the gene matches. There are 16 residues in the CDR3. CDR3 in DNA: TGTGCCAGCAGTCCCGGGACAGATCATAGCAATCAGCCCCAGCATTTT. Protein product: CASSPGTDHSNQPQHF.

The V gene is TRBV11-1, the J gene TRBJ2-3; D is possibly TRBD2 (6 bases). V dropped 2 bases and J dropped 7 bases, with 16 bases sitting between them. The CDR3 runs 15 residues. Germline CDR1 reads SGHAT; CDR2 reads FQDESV (reference sequence). The CDR3 bases are TGTGCCAGCAGCTTATTTCGATACGCGGGATATACGCAGTATTTT. It encodes CASSLFRYAGYTQYF.

This clonotype was seen only a few times. The genes are TRBV5-5 and TRBJ2-7; D is possibly TRBD1 or TRBD2 (5 bases each). The CDR3 sequence is 14 residues long. Germline CDR1 is SGHKS and CDR2 is YYEKEE (reference sequence). Trimming stripped 4 bases from V and 2 bases from J, with 13 bases between. The CDR3 DNA reads TGTGCCAGCAGCATCCGAGGGACCACCTACGAGCAGTACTTC. Protein product: CASSIRGTTYEQYF. Drawing the rest from reference TRBV5-5 and TRBJ2-7, the complete variable domain is DAGVTQSPTHLIKTRGQQVTLRCSPISGHKSVSWYQQVLGQGPQFIFQYYEKEERGRGNFPDRFSARQFPNYSSELNVNALLLGDSALYLCASSIRGTTYEQYFGPGTRLTVT.

The genes are TRBV3-1 and TRBJ2-3, with TRBD1 matching over 7 bases. The CDR3 length is 14 residues. Trimming at V came to 5 bases and at J to 6 bases, leaving 8 bases not matched to a gene. The germline V gene has CDR1 LGHDT and CDR2 YNNKEL (reference sequence). The CDR3 region has the DNA TGTGCCAGCAGCTCCCAGGGGGACACGGATACGCAGTATTTT. It encodes CASSSQGDTDTQYF.

This clonotype showed up just once. V and J are TRBV6-5 and TRBJ2-1; 8 bases align to TRBD2. Germline CDR1 MNHEY, CDR2 SVGAGI. With V trimmed by 6 bases and J by 9 bases, 16 bases remained unmatched. The CDR3 sequence is 16 residues long. The DNA of the CDR3 is TGTGCCAGCAGCCCTGGGTGGTACGGGAGGGCAGGTGAGCAGTTCTTC. Its protein product is CASSPGWYGRAGEQFF.

This clonotype was observed a handful of times. V is TRBV3-1 and J is TRBJ1-1, with a possible D match to TRBD1 (5 bases). The CDR3 extends over 15 amino acids. Trimming left V 0 bases short and J 10 bases short, with 18 bases between. Per germline, CDR1 LGHDT and CDR2 YNNKEL (reference sequence). CDR3 in DNA: TGTGCCAGCAGCCAAGACCAACTCCCCCAGGGTGGAGCTTTCTTT. As protein: CASSQDQLPQGGAFF.

The chain joins TRBV7-6 to TRBJ2-2; TRBD2 might be the D (5 bases). Trimming pared 5 bases from V and 4 bases from J, leaving 17 bases between. The length of the CDR3 is 16 residues. Per the germline V gene, CDR1 is SGHVS and CDR2 is FNYEAQ. The CDR3 nucleotides are TGTGCCAGCAGCCTCCGACCCGGTCGGGGCACCGGGGAGCTGTTTTTT. Protein product: CASSLRPGRGTGELFF.

V usage is TRBV7-6 and J usage is TRBJ2-3, with 9 positions matching TRBD2. Germline V gene data show CDR1 as SGHVS and CDR2 as FNYEAQ. Germline trimming cut 4 bases from V and 1 base from J; bases unmatched to any gene: 3. This CDR3 spans 15 amino acids. The CDR3 protein is CASSYSGSGTDTQYF. The DNA for the CDR3 is TGTGCCAGCAGCTATAGCGGGAGTGGCACAGATACGCAGTATTTT. Full variable domain (rest looked up from reference TRBV7-6 and TRBJ2-3): GAGVSQSPRYKVTKRGQDVALRCDPISGHVSLYWYRQALGQGPEFLTYFNYEAQQDKSGLPNDRFSAERPEGSISTLTIQRTEQRDSAMYRCASSYSGSGTDTQYFGPGTRLTVL.

The rearrangement joins TRBV24-1 to TRBJ2-2, with TRBD2 matching over 7 bases. V trimming: 6 bases; J trimming: 0 bases; junction bases outside the gene matches: 3. The CDR3 contains 15 residues. From germline, CDR1 is KGHDR and CDR2 SFDVKD. The CDR3 loop is CATSRAGANTGELFF. DNA of the CDR3: TGTGCCACCAGTAGGGCGGGGGCGAACACCGGGGAGCTGTTTTTT.

The rearrangement uses TRBV18 and TRBJ2-6; 12 bases align to TRBD1. This CDR3 has 18 amino acids. Germline-derived CDR1 and CDR2 are KGHSH and LQKENI. Trimming removed 8 bases from V and 4 bases from J; junction bases left unmatched: 12. CDR3 residues: CASATRGQGARGANVLTF. The DNA of the CDR3 is TGTGCCAGCGCCACCAGGGGACAGGGGGCGCGGGGGGCCAACGTCCTGACTTTC.

CDR3 sequence (DNA): TGTGCCAGCAGCCAAGATATCGGACTAGCGGGAAGGAGCGGGGAGCTGTTTTTT. It is translated as CASSQDIGLAGRSGELFF. The genes are TRBV4-2 and TRBJ2-2, with 12 nucleotides matching TRBD2. There are 18 residues in the CDR3. CDR1 and CDR2 (germline): LGHNA, YNFKEQ. V lost 0 bases and J lost 7; bases outside the gene matches: 9.

The chain is built from TRBV5-1 and TRBJ2-1, with 8 bases aligning to TRBD2. V dropped 4 bases and J dropped 3; count of bases not matched to a gene: 12. The germline gives CDR1 SGHRS, CDR2 YFSETQ. This CDR3 comprises 17 residues. The CDR3 here is CASSPTGGVARYNEQFF. The CDR3 DNA is TGCGCCAGCAGCCCTACGGGAGGGGTAGCGCGCTACAATGAGCAGTTCTTC.

In its sample, this clonotype was seen a few times. The V call is TRBV6-1, the J call TRBJ2-6; tentatively, D is TRBD1 (6 bases). Germline-derived CDR1 and CDR2 are MNHNS and SASEGT. The CDR3 extends over 14 amino acids. Trimming took off 4 bases at V and 7 bases at J, with 11 bases between the two ends. CDR3 sequence reads: CASSVGDIANVLTF. The CDR3 region has the DNA TGTGCCAGCAGTGTAGGGGACATTGCCAACGTCCTGACTTTC.

There are a few counts of this clonotype. This rearrangement joins TRBV5-1 to TRBJ2-7, with 7 bases matching TRBD1. The CDR3 spans 14 residues. The ends lost 3 bases at V and 2 bases at J; junction bases unmatched: 5. CDR1 and CDR2 (germline): SGHRS, YFSETQ. In DNA, the CDR3 is TGCGCCAGCAGCTCCTGGACAGGACCCTACGAGCAGTACTTC. Its protein is CASSSWTGPYEQYF. Complete variable domain (other parts from reference TRBV5-1 and TRBJ2-7): KAGVTQTPRYLIKTRGQQVTLSCSPISGHRSVSWYQQTPGQGLQFLFEYFSETQRNKGNFPGRFSGRQFSNSRSEMNVSTLELGDSALYLCASSSWTGPYEQYFGPGTRLTVT.